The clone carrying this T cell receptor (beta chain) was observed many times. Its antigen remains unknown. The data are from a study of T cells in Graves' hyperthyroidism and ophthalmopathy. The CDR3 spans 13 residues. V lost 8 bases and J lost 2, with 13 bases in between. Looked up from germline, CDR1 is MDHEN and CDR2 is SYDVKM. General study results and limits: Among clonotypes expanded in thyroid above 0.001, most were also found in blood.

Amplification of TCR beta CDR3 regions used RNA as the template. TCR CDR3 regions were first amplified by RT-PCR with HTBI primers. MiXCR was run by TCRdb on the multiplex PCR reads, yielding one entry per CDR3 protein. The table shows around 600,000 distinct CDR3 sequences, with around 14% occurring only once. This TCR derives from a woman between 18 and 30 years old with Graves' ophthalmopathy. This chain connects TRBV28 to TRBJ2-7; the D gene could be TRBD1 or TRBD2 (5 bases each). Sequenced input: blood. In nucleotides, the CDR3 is TGTGCCAGCCGGTCGGGGCAAGCCTACGAGCAGTACTTC. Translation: CASRSGQAYEQYF.